These 28 T cell receptor beta chains share one sample of origin, sequenced in a study of vaccination and CD4 T cells after COVID-19. Sequenced with the Oncomine TCR Beta short-read assay was DNA taken from cultured CD4+ T cells. TCRdb independently ran MiXCR on the PCR reads; one entry per CDR3 protein. The profile shows 17,000 or so distinct CDR3 sequences, under 45% of them singletons. The treatment denotes: approximately 10-day PBMC culture with coronavirus spike peptide pools or control peptides (ViraFEST assay). These receptors' antigens are unknown. This material consisted of CD4+ T cells from blood, cultured in vitro, taken before SARS-CoV-2 vaccination. All receptors derive from a human donor who had recovered from COVID-19.

This chain joins TRBV4-2 and TRBJ2-7; D call uncertain. Between the trimmed V and J ends, which lost 4 bases and 3 bases, there was a span of 10 bases. Germline-derived CDR1 and CDR2 are LGHNA and YNFKEQ. The CDR3 length is 13 residues. The CDR3 here is CASSPAAGYEQYF. CDR3 sequence (DNA): TGTGCCAGCAGCCCGGCGGCAGGCTACGAGCAGTACTTC.

The chain recombines TRBV3-1 with TRBJ1-1; D gene unclear. Trimming pared 1 base from V and 0 bases from J, leaving 6 bases between. Germline lookup yields CDR1 LGHDT and CDR2 YNNKEL (reference sequence). There are 14 residues in the CDR3. CDR3 residues: CASSQVPVNTEAFF. The CDR3 nucleotides are TGTGCCAGCAGCCAAGTCCCAGTGAACACTGAAGCTTTCTTT.

This clonotype occurred a few times. The V gene is TRBV15, the J gene TRBJ1-5, with D possibly matching TRBD1 (5 bases). This CDR3 region has 14 residues. The V gene lost 3 bases and the J gene lost 7 bases, with 13 bases spanning the gap. From germline, CDR1 is LNHNV and CDR2 YYDKDF (reference sequence). The CDR3 region has the DNA TGTGCCACCAGCAGGGGCCAGGGTGAACAGCCCCAGCATTTT. This sequence encodes CATSRGQGEQPQHF.

The gene calls are TRBV7-2 and TRBJ1-5, with D unclear. The germline V and J ends were trimmed by 0 bases and 2 bases, with 8 bases remaining between them. CDR1 is SGHTA, CDR2 FQGNSA, per germline. CDR3 length: 15 residues. As DNA, the CDR3 is TGTGCCAGCAGCTTAGCGTCCCTGGGCAATCAGCCCCAGCATTTT. It yields the protein CASSLASLGNQPQHF.

The chain carries TRBV6-1 and TRBJ1-2, with 9 bases lining up with TRBD1. Trimming at V came to 5 bases and at J to 0 bases, leaving 4 bases not matched to a gene. Per germline, CDR1 MNHNS and CDR2 SASEGT. This CDR3 contains 15 residues. In DNA form, the CDR3 reads TGTGCCAGCAGTCACAGGGGGCTTACTAACTATGGCTACACCTTC. It is translated as CASSHRGLTNYGYTF.

This clonotype has a handful of counts. V and J are TRBV6-1 and TRBJ2-2; TRBD2 agrees at 7 bases. Trimming at V came to 7 bases and at J to 6 bases, leaving 8 bases not matched to a gene. The CDR3 sequence is 14 residues long. Germline values: CDR1 MNHNS, CDR2 SASEGT. The CDR3 reads CASIPGGHSGELFF. The CDR3, as DNA: TGTGCCAGCATCCCGGGAGGACATTCCGGGGAGCTGTTTTTT.

This clonotype was counted a few times. The chain has TRBV4-1 and TRBJ1-6; D might be TRBD1 (5 bases). Trimming took 2 bases from V and 2 from J, leaving 10 bases between them. Germline loops: CDR1 MGHRA, CDR2 YSYEKL. The length of the CDR3 is 16 residues. The CDR3 region is CASSQSPGTYNSPLHF. The CDR3 DNA reads as TGCGCCAGCAGCCAATCCCCAGGGACCTATAATTCACCCCTCCACTTT.

The chain is built from TRBV20-1 and TRBJ1-1; D is uncertain. Germline V CDR1 and CDR2: DFQATT, SNEGSKA (reference sequence). V lost 1 base and J lost 0, with 9 bases in between. CDR3 size: 14 residues. CDR3 sequence: CSARVIGVNTEAFF. As DNA, the CDR3 is TGCAGTGCTAGAGTAATTGGTGTGAACACTGAAGCTTTCTTT.

The V gene is TRBV4-3, the J gene TRBJ1-4; no definite D call. Trimming pared 2 bases from V and 5 bases from J, leaving 3 bases between. CDR1 and CDR2 (germline): LGHNA, YSLEER. The CDR3 loop spans 12 amino acids. CDR3 sequence reads: CASSQSNEKLFF. The CDR3, as DNA: TGCGCCAGCAGCCAATCGAATGAAAAACTGTTTTTT.

The V gene is TRBV14, the J gene TRBJ2-3; D is undetermined. V lost 4 bases to trimming and J lost 5 bases, with 4 bases between them. Germline loops: CDR1 SGHDN, CDR2 FVKESK. This CDR3 region has 11 residues. As DNA, the CDR3 is TGTGCCAGCAGCCGGGAAGATACGCAGTATTTT. It encodes CASSREDTQYF.

The chain uses TRBV7-2 and TRBJ2-7; 10 bases line up with TRBD2. The CDR3 loop spans 15 amino acids. J gave up 6 bases and V 2 bases, and 7 bases lay outside the gene matches. The germline V gene encodes CDR1 SGHTA and CDR2 FQGNSA. The CDR3 nucleotides read TGTGCCAGCAGCTTATTGCCTAGCGGGGGAGGCGAGCAGTACTTC. This codes for CASSLLPSGGGEQYF. Complete variable domain (other parts from reference TRBV7-2 and TRBJ2-7): GAGVSQSPSNKVTEKGKDVELRCDPISGHTALYWYRQSLGQGLEFLIYFQGNSAPDKSGLPSDRFSAERTGGSVSTLTIQRTQQEDSAVYLCASSLLPSGGGEQYFGPGTRLTVT.

The V gene is TRBV7-2, the J gene TRBJ2-1; TRBD1 is a possible D gene (6 bases). From germline, CDR1 is SGHTA and CDR2 FQGNSA. V lost 7 bases to trimming and J lost 5 bases, with 21 bases between them. The CDR3 totals 16 residues. CDR3: CASTEMGASLHNEQFF. DNA of the CDR3: TGTGCCAGCACCGAGATGGGGGCCAGCCTGCACAATGAGCAGTTCTTC.

This clonotype was seen more than once but under ten times. V usage is TRBV7-6 and J usage is TRBJ1-6, with D possibly being TRBD1 (5 bases). Germline V gene sequence: CDR1 SGHVS, CDR2 FNYEAQ. This CDR3 region has 16 residues. V was shortened by 5 bases and J by 6 bases, with 17 bases between the two germline ends. For the CDR3, the DNA is TGTGCCAGCAGCGTCTCGGGGGGGGTGGGTAATTCACCCCTCCACTTT. Translated, it gives CASSVSGGVGNSPLHF.

The J gene is TRBJ1-5, the V gene TRBV6-1; D gene uncertain. The length of the CDR3 is 14 residues. Germline lookup yields CDR1 MNHNS and CDR2 SASEGT. The germline V and J ends were trimmed by 8 bases and 0 bases, with 11 bases remaining between them. The CDR3 bases are TGTGCCAGCCGATCGGGGTATAGCAATCAGCCCCAGCATTTT. It yields the protein CASRSGYSNQPQHF.

The chain uses TRBV30 and TRBJ2-2; possibly TRBD1 for D (6 bases). Germline CDR1 and CDR2: GTSNPN and SVGIG (reference sequence). V lost 2 bases and J 0 bases, leaving 7 bases between the germline ends. The CDR3 covers 14 residues. In DNA, the CDR3 is TGTGCCTGGAGTAGGACAGCGAACACCGGGGAGCTGTTTTTT. This gives the protein CAWSRTANTGELFF.

This sequence joins TRBV11-3 and TRBJ2-3, with a weak D call TRBD1 (7 bases). The CDR3 length is 16 residues. The V end lost 1 base, the J end lost 0 bases, and 11 bases lay between the germline ends. The germline V gene has CDR1 SGHNT and CDR2 YENEEA. The CDR3 reads CASSLAGGSSTDTQYF. The CDR3 coding sequence is TGTGCCAGCAGCTTAGCAGGGGGGTCTAGCACAGATACGCAGTATTTT.

The chain employs TRBV12-3 or TRBV12-4 and TRBJ1-5; perhaps TRBD1 as D (5 bases). The V end was cut by 6 bases, the J end by 5 bases, with 11 bases between. There are 13 residues in the CDR3. CDR3 nucleotide sequence: TGTGCCAGCAGCCGGACACAGGATCAGCCCCAGCATTTT. Protein sequence: CASSRTQDQPQHF.

This clonotype was picked up a small number of times. V gene TRBV11-3 combines with J gene TRBJ2-5; D perhaps matches TRBD2 (7 bases). V was shortened by 5 bases and J by 4 bases, with 23 bases between the two germline ends. Germline V gene data show CDR1 as SGHNT and CDR2 as YENEEA. The length of the CDR3 is 17 residues. The CDR3 coding sequence is TGTGCCAGCAGCAAAGATACGGGGGGCGGCTCTCGAGAGACCCAGTACTTC. This translates into CASSKDTGGGSRETQYF.

The chain combines TRBV29-1 with TRBJ1-1, with D unresolved. V was pared by 6 bases and J by 11 bases, with 22 bases between. The CDR3 has 13 amino acids. CDR1 SQVTM and CDR2 ANQGSEA come from the germline V gene. The CDR3 nucleotides read TGCAGCGTATCAACATTGACCGGACCCCGGGCTTTCTTT. Encoded protein: CSVSTLTGPRAFF.

The rearrangement uses TRBV27 and TRBJ2-7; D may be TRBD2 (5 bases). The CDR3 contains 13 residues. Germline V gene sequence: CDR1 MNHEY, CDR2 SMNVEV (reference sequence). Trimming removed 5 bases at V and 7 bases at J, with 15 bases between. The CDR3 bases are TGTGCCAGCAGTAACCGGGATCTAAGAGAGCAGTACTTC. Amino acid sequence: CASSNRDLREQYF.

V usage is TRBV19 and J usage is TRBJ2-4; tentative D call: TRBD2 (5 bases). The CDR3 runs to 13 residues. Germline V gene lookup returns CDR1 LNHDA and CDR2 SQIVND (reference sequence). The V gene lost 3 bases and the J gene lost 4 bases, with 7 bases spanning the gap. CDR3 residues: CASSIRGKNIQYF. CDR3 sequence (DNA): TGTGCCAGTAGTATTCGGGGAAAAAACATTCAGTACTTC.

This chain connects TRBV6-1 to TRBJ2-1, with TRBD1 matching 9 bases. The CDR3 spans 17 residues. V trimming: 6 bases; J trimming: 5 bases; junction bases outside the gene matches: 14. CDR1 is MNHNS and CDR2 is SASEGT in the germline V gene. The CDR3 here is CASSKHLPGTGNNEQFF. CDR3 nucleotide sequence: TGTGCCAGCAGCAAGCATCTTCCCGGGACAGGGAACAATGAGCAGTTCTTC.

The chain has TRBV18 and TRBJ2-1; 11 nucleotides align to TRBD1. Germline CDR1 reads KGHSH; CDR2 reads LQKENI. J lost 6 bases, V lost 2 bases, and 9 bases had no gene match. The CDR3 length is 17 residues. CDR3 region: CASSPSPPGTGGNEQFF. CDR3 sequence (DNA): TGTGCCAGCTCACCATCCCCTCCCGGGACAGGGGGCAATGAGCAGTTCTTC.

The chain couples TRBV6-1 to TRBJ1-1; unclear D gene. CDR1 is MNHNS, CDR2 SASEGT, per germline. This CDR3 region has 15 residues. V dropped 2 bases and J dropped 3 bases, with 13 bases sitting between them. Written as DNA, the CDR3 is TGTGCCAGCAGTGAACGAGGCCCGGTGGACACTGAAGCTTTCTTT. As protein: CASSERGPVDTEAFF.

This clonotype was observed a handful of times. The chain carries TRBV19 and TRBJ1-6; D may be TRBD1 (6 bases). Germline V gene data show CDR1 as LNHDA and CDR2 as SQIVND (reference sequence). This CDR3 region has 14 residues. V shed 5 bases and J shed 7 bases, with 12 bases lying between them. The CDR3 reads CASSLGTLNSPLHF. The CDR3 DNA sequence: TGTGCCAGTAGTCTCGGGACACTCAATTCACCCCTCCACTTT.

This clonotype was picked up a small number of times. The rearrangement joins TRBV20-1 to TRBJ1-2, with TRBD1 as a possible D gene (5 bases). The germline CDR1 and CDR2 sequences are DFQATT and SNEGSKA (reference sequence). Trimming pared 6 bases from V and 8 bases from J, leaving 19 bases between. CDR3 size: 13 residues. The CDR3 bases are TGCAGTGCCGGGGTGGGGGTGCTCAACGGCTACACCTTC. It specifies CSAGVGVLNGYTF.

The table lists this clonotype with a count of one. The chain couples TRBV27 to TRBJ2-5; 10 bases align to TRBD1. Germline loops: CDR1 MNHEY, CDR2 SMNVEV (reference sequence). V dropped 2 bases and J dropped 1; count of bases not matched to a gene: 4. CDR3 size: 16 residues. The CDR3 DNA sequence: TGTGCCAGCAGTTTAAGTTGGGACAGGGGCCAAGAGACCCAGTACTTC. It translates to CASSLSWDRGQETQYF.

In this sample, this clonotype turned up a few times. V and J are TRBV7-9 and TRBJ2-5, with D maybe TRBD2 (7 bases). The length of the CDR3 is 15 residues. V lost 2 bases to trimming and J lost 5 bases, with 15 bases between them. Germline V gives CDR1 SEHNR, CDR2 FQNEAQ (reference sequence). The CDR3 sequence is CASSLSGGLRETQYF. The CDR3 nucleotides are TGTGCCAGCAGCTTATCGGGGGGCCTTAGGGAGACCCAGTACTTC.